This T cell receptor beta chain was retrieved from a study of regulatory T cells in long-lasting Graves disease. This sample's time point: persistent/refractory GD, antithyroid drugs over 5 years with positive TRAb. After RNA was extracted from PBMCs, the TCR library was made from it. This clonotype was detected many times. The authors built TCR beta libraries using iRepertoire HTBI primers and Arm-PCR of CDR3 regions. MiXCR, applied by TCRdb to the multiplex PCR reads, yields one record per CDR3 protein. The table has about 340,000 distinct CDR3 sequences, around a fifth seen once. CDR3 length: 15 residues. V lost 6 bases to trimming and J lost 0 bases, with 12 bases between them. The germline gives CDR1 MNHNS, CDR2 SASEGT.

Sequenced material: peripheral blood mononuclear cells (PBMCs), taken when the disease was refractory, from a patient treated with antithyroid drugs. The rearrangement links TRBV6-1 to TRBJ1-5; D possibly corresponds to TRBD1 (5 bases). This TCR was recovered from a female donor with Graves disease. The CDR3 protein is CASSPAQDSNQPQHF. Here the CDR3 DNA reads TGTGCCAGCAGCCCCGCACAGGATAGCAATCAGCCCCAGCATTTT.